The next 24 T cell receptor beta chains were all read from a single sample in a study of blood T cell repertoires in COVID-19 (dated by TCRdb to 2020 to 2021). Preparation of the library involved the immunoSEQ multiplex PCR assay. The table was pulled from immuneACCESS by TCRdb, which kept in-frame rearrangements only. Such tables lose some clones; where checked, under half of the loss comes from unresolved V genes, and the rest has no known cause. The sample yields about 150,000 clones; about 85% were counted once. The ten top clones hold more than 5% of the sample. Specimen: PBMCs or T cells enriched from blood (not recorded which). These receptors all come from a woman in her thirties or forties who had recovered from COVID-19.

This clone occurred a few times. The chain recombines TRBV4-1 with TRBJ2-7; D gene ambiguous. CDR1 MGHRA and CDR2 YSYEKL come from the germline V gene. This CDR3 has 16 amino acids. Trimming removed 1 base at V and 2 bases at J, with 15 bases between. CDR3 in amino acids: CASSQVPDLVAYEQYF. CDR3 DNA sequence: TGCGCCAGCAGCCAAGTTCCAGACTTAGTGGCCTACGAGCAGTACTTC.

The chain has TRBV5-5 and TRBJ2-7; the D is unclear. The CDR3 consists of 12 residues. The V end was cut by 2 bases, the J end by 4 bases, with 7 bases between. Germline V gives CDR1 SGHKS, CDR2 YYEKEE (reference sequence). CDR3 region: CASSFESYEQYF. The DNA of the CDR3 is TGTGCCAGCAGCTTCGAGAGTTACGAGCAGTACTTC.

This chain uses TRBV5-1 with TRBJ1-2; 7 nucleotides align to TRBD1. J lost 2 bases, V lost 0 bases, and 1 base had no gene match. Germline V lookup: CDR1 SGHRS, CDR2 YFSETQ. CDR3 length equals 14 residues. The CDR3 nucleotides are TGCGCCAGCAGCTTGGGGGACAGCAACTATGGCTACACCTTC. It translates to CASSLGDSNYGYTF.

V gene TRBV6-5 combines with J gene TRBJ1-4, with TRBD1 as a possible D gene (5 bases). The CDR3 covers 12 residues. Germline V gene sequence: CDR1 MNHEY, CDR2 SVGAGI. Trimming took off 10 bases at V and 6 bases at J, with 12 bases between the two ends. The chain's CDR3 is CATQGLYEKLFF. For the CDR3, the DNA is TGTGCCACCCAGGGTTTATATGAAAAACTGTTTTTT.

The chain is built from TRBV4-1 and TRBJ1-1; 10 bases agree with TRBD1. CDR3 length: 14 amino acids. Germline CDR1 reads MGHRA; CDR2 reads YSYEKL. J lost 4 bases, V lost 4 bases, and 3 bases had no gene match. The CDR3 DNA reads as TGCGCCAGCAGCCCAGGACAGGGGGGCACTGAAGCTTTCTTT. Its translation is CASSPGQGGTEAFF.

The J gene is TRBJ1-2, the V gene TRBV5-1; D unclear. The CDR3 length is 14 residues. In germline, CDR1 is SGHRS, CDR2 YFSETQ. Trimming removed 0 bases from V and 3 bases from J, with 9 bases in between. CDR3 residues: CASSLAPSDYGYTF. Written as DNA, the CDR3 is TGCGCCAGCAGCTTGGCCCCTTCGGACTATGGCTACACCTTC. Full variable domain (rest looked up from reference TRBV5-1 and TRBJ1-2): KAGVTQTPRYLIKTRGQQVTLSCSPISGHRSVSWYQQTPGQGLQFLFEYFSETQRNKGNFPGRFSGRQFSNSRSEMNVSTLELGDSALYLCASSLAPSDYGYTFGSGTRLTVV.

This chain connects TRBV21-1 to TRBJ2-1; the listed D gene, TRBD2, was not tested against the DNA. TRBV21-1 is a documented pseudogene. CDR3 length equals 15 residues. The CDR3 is CAIKPGSLRANEQFF. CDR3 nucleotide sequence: TGTGCCATCAAACCCGGGTCGTTACGTGCGAATGAGCAGTTCTTC.

The CDR3 reads CASSGGQGGPLYEQYF. CDR3 nucleotides: TGTGCCAGCAGCGGCGGACAGGGTGGGCCCCTCTACGAGCAGTACTTC. V usage is TRBV5-4 and J usage is TRBJ2-7; 8 bases are shared with TRBD1. J gave up 3 bases and V 4 bases, and 12 bases lay outside the gene matches. CDR1 and CDR2 (germline): SGHNT, YYREEE (reference sequence). The CDR3 totals 16 residues.

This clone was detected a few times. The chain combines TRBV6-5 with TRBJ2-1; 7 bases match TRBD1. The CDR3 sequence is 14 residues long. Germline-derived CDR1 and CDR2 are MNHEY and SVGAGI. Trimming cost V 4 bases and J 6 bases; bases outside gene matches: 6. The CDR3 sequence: CASSLGGAGNEQFF. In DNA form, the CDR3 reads TGTGCCAGCAGTTTAGGGGGCGCAGGCAATGAGCAGTTCTTC.

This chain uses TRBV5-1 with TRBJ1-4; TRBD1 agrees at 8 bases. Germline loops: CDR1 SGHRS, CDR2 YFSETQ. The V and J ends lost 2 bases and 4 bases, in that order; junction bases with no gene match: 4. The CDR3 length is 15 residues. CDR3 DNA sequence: TGCGCCAGCAGCTTTGGACAGGGTGTTAATGAAAAACTGTTTTTT. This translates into CASSFGQGVNEKLFF.

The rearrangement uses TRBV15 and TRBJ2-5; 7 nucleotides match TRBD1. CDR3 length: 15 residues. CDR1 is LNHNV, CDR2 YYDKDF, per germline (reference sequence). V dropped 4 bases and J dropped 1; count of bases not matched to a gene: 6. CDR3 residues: CATSIARDSQETQYF. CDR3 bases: TGTGCCACCAGCATCGCACGGGACAGCCAAGAGACCCAGTACTTC.

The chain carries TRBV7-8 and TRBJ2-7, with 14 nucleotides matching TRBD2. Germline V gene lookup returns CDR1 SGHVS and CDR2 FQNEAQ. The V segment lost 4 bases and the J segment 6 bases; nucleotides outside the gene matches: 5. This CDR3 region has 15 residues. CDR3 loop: CASSSGTSGSSEQYF. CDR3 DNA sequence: TGTGCCAGCAGCTCGGGGACTAGCGGGAGTAGCGAGCAGTACTTC.

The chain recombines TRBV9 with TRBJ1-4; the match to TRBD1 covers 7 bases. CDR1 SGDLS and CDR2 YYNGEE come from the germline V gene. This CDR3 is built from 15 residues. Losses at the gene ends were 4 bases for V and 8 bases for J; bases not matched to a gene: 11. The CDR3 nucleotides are TGTGCCAGCAGCCCCCAGACAGGGCCAAGGGAAAAACTGTTTTTT. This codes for CASSPQTGPREKLFF.

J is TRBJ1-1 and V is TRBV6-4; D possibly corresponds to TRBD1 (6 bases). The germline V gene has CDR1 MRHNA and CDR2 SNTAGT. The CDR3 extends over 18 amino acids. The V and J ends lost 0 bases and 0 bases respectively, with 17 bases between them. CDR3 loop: CASSDSQDRVKLNTEAFF. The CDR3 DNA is TGTGCCAGCAGTGACTCGCAGGACAGAGTAAAACTGAACACTGAAGCTTTCTTT.

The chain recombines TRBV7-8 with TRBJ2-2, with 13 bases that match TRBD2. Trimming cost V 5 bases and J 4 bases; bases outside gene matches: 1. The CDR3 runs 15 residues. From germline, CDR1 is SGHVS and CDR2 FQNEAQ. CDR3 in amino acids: CASSRTSGGTGELFF. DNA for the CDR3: TGTGCCAGCAGCCGGACTAGCGGGGGCACCGGGGAGCTGTTTTTT.

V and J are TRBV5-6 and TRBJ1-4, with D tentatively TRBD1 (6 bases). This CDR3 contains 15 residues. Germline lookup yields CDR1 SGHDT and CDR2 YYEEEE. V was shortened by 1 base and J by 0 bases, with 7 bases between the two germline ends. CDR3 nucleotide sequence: TGTGCCAGCAGCTTGCACAGGGCAACTAATGAAAAACTGTTTTTT. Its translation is CASSLHRATNEKLFF.

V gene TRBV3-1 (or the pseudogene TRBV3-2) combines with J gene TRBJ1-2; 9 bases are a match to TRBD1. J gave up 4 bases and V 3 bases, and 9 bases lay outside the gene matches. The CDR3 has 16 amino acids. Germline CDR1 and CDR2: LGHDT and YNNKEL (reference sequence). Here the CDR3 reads CASSHGRDRVFYGYTF. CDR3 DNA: TGTGCCAGCAGCCACGGAAGGGACAGGGTATTCTATGGCTACACCTTC.

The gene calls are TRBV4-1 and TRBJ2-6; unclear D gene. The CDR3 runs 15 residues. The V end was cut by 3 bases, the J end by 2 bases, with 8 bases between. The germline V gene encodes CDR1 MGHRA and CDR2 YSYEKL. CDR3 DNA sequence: TGCGCCAGCAGCCATACAAGTGCTGGGGCCAACGTCCTGACTTTC. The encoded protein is CASSHTSAGANVLTF.

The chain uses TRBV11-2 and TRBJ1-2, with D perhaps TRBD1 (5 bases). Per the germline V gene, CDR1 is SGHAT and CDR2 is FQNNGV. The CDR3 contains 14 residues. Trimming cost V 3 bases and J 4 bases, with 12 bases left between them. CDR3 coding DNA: TGTGCCAGCAGCTTGGAGGGAAGGGGCTATGGCTACACCTTC. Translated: CASSLEGRGYGYTF.

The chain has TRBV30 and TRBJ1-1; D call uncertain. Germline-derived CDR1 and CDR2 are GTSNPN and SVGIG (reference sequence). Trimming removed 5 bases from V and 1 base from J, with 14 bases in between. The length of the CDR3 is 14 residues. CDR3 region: CAWGTGRENTEAFF. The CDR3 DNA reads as TGTGCCTGGGGAACCGGACGGGAGAACACTGAAGCTTTCTTT.

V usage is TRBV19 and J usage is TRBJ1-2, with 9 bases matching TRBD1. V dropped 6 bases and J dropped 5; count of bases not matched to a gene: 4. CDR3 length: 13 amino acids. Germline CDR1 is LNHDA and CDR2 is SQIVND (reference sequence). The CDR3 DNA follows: TGTGCCAGTAGGGACAGGGGCCCTTATGGCTACACCTTC. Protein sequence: CASRDRGPYGYTF.

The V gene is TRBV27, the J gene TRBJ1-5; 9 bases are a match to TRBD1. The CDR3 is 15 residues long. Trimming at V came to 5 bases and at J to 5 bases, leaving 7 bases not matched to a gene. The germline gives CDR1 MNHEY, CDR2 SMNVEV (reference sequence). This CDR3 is CASSLTGGADQPQHF. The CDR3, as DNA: TGTGCCAGCAGTCTAACAGGGGGCGCGGATCAGCCCCAGCATTTT.

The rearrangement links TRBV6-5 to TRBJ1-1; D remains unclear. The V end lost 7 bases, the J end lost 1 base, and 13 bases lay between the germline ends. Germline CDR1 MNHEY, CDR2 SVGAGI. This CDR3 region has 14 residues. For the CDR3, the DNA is TGTGCCAGCATCTGGAGCGATTCGAACACTGAAGCTTTCTTT. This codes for CASIWSDSNTEAFF.

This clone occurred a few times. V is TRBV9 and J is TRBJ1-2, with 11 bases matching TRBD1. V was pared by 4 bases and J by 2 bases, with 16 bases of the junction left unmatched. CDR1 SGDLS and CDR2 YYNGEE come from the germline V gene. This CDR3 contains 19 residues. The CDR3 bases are TGTGCCAGCAGCCCGCGTGGGGCCGGGACAGGGGGAGCCAACTATGGCTACACCTTC. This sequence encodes CASSPRGAGTGGANYGYTF.